A selection of T cell receptor beta chains follows, all from one sample in a study of shared clonotypes between healthy human individuals. Profiled with immunoSEQ multiplex PCR; TCRdb holds only in-frame clones, not every one. The table lists about half a million clones, around 80% of them singletons, with 12% in the top ten. Input material: PBMCs. The receptors come from a woman in her thirties or forties in good health. Some clones in this sample may be carry-over from other donors' samples. The CDR3 runs from the conserved cysteine through the conserved F or W. Each record gives: V gene, D gene, J gene, clone size, CDR3 protein, CDR3 DNA. A D gene is named only where the DNA matches it firmly. The listing skips clone size in some rows; elsewhere it reads once, few, many or a size class.

TRBV9	NA	TRBJ2-3	NA	CASSVRQFNTDTQYF	TGTGCCAGCAGCGTACGCCAATTTAACACAGATACGCAGTATTTT
TRBV11-2	NA	TRBJ2-7	NA	CASSLGSSSIYEQYF	TGTGCCAGCAGCTTAGGTTCTAGTTCAATCTACGAGCAGTACTTC
TRBV6-1	NA	TRBJ2-2	many	CATLRAGNTGELFF	TGTGCCACCCTGAGGGCAGGGAACACCGGGGAGCTGTTTTTT
TRBV2	TRBD1	TRBJ1-4	few	CASSFDRGNEKLFF	TGTGCCAGCAGTTTTGACAGGGGTAATGAAAAACTGTTTTTT
TRBV4-1	NA	TRBJ2-7	NA	CASSQVTAREGLYEQYF	TGCGCCAGCAGCCAAGTTACGGCCCGAGAGGGCCTTTACGAGCAGTACTTC
TRBV13	NA	TRBJ2-5	NA	CASSKPGRETQYF	TGTGCCAGCAGCAAACCGGGCCGTGAGACCCAGTACTTC
TRBV9	TRBD2	TRBJ2-3	NA	CASSVGNLAGGTQYF	TGTGCCAGCAGCGTAGGGAATCTAGCGGGAGGAACGCAGTATTTT
TRBV6-5	TRBD2	TRBJ2-5	NA	CASSYSWTSGSETQYF	TGTGCCAGCAGTTACTCTTGGACTAGCGGGAGTGAGACCCAGTACTTC
TRBV5-6	NA	TRBJ2-7	NA	CASSSDGSYEQYF	TGTGCCAGCAGCTCGGATGGCTCCTACGAGCAGTACTTC
TRBV27	TRBD2	TRBJ2-7	NA	CASSLLLGGSSAPGEQYF	TGTGCCAGCAGTTTACTCTTGGGGGGGAGTTCGGCCCCGGGCGAGCAGTACTTC
TRBV9	TRBD2	TRBJ2-7	many	CASSPGTSGYEQYF	TGTGCCAGCAGCCCCGGGACTAGCGGGTACGAGCAGTACTTC
TRBV11-2	NA	TRBJ2-7	many	CASSFRGTVIHEQYF	TGTGCCAGCAGCTTCCGGGGGACAGTGATACACGAGCAGTACTTC
TRBV18	NA	TRBJ2-7	NA	CASSPSFSSSYEQYF	TGTGCCAGCTCACCAAGCTTCTCATCTTCCTACGAGCAGTACTTC
TRBV6-5	TRBD2	TRBJ2-1	NA	CASSISGGYNEQFF	TGTGCCAGCAGCATAAGCGGGGGGTACAATGAGCAGTTCTTC
TRBV11-2	TRBD2	TRBJ2-7	NA	CASGLAGVYEQYF	TGTGCCAGTGGGTTAGCGGGGGTCTACGAGCAGTACTTC
TRBV7-2	NA	TRBJ1-6	NA	CASSLRYSGSPLHF	TGTGCCAGCAGCTTACGTTACAGCGGTTCACCCCTCCACTTT
TRBV4-1	TRBD2	TRBJ2-5	NA	CASSQDGLVETQYF	TGCGCCAGCAGCCAAGATGGACTAGTCGAGACCCAGTACTTC
TRBV5-1	NA	TRBJ2-7	NA	CASSEDFYEQYF	TGCGCCAGCAGCGAGGACTTCTACGAGCAGTACTTC
TRBV6-1	NA	TRBJ2-3	once	CASSAKLGSGSTDTQYF	TGTGCCAGCAGTGCGAAGTTAGGGAGCGGCAGCACAGATACGCAGTATTTT
TRBV10-3	NA	TRBJ2-3	NA	CAISESRAFSSTDTQYF	TGTGCCATCAGTGAGTCTAGGGCATTCTCTAGCACAGATACGCAGTATTTT
TRBV11-1	NA	TRBJ1-2	NA	CASSSPSGYGYTF	TGTGCCAGCAGCTCCCCCAGCGGCTATGGCTACACCTTC
TRBV14	TRBD2	TRBJ2-6	NA	CASSQDLSRGGSGANVLTF	TGTGCCAGCAGCCAAGATCTATCGCGGGGGGGCTCTGGGGCCAACGTCCTGACTTTC
TRBV5-4	NA	TRBJ1-4	NA	CASSLDRAEEKLFF	TGTGCCAGCAGCTTGGACCGGGCGGAAGAAAAACTGTTTTTT
TRBV19	NA	TRBJ1-2	NA	CATCLGRTHANYGYTF	TGTGCCACCTGCCTAGGAAGGACACATGCTAACTATGGCTACACCTTC
TRBV5-4	TRBD1	TRBJ1-5	NA	CASSHRDSRNQPQHF	TGTGCCAGCAGCCACCGGGACAGTCGCAATCAGCCCCAGCATTTT
TRBV7-3	TRBD2	TRBJ2-1	NA	CASSLRTSGYNEQFF	TGTGCCAGCAGCTTACGGACTAGCGGTTACAATGAGCAGTTCTTC
TRBV7-9	NA	TRBJ2-7	NA	CASSLVRGRSSYEQYF	TGTGCCAGCAGCTTAGTACGTGGGAGAAGCTCCTACGAGCAGTACTTC
TRBV7-9	NA	TRBJ2-7	NA	CASSSVGGDYEQYF	TGTGCCAGCAGCTCTGTTGGTGGAGACTACGAGCAGTACTTC
TRBV19	TRBD1	TRBJ1-1	few	CASNQDRELLTEAFF	TGTGCCAGTAATCAAGACAGGGAATTACTCACTGAAGCTTTCTTT
TRBV15	NA	TRBJ2-2	NA	CATSRRLDAGELFF	TGTGCCACCAGCAGACGACTAGACGCCGGGGAGCTGTTTTTT
TRBV10-3	TRBD2	TRBJ2-1	NA	CAISDRGGRYDEQFF	TGTGCCATCAGCGACCGGGGCGGGAGGTACGATGAGCAGTTCTTC
TRBV29-1	TRBD2	TRBJ2-1	NA	CSVRGRPGAGGRRGEQFF	TGCAGCGTTCGGGGGCGGCCGGGAGCGGGAGGCCGTCGGGGTGAGCAGTTCTTC
TRBV11-2	NA	TRBJ2-1	NA	CASSLVLTYNEQFF	TGTGCCAGCAGCTTAGTCCTAACCTACAATGAGCAGTTCTTC
TRBV12-5	NA	TRBJ1-1	once	CASGLTNEGFPEAFF	TGTGCTAGTGGTTTGACTAACGAGGGGTTTCCTGAAGCTTTCTTT
TRBV29-1	TRBD1	TRBJ2-7	NA	CSVGGDRVKNYEQYF	TGCAGCGTTGGGGGGGACAGGGTGAAAAACTACGAGCAGTACTTC
TRBV25-1	TRBD2	TRBJ2-1	NA	CASSEGLAGGLSYNEQFF	TGTGCCAGCAGTGAAGGACTAGCGGGAGGCCTCTCCTACAATGAGCAGTTCTTC
TRBV5-1	NA	TRBJ2-1	NA	CASSIGSSGPSGQFF	TGCGCCAGCAGCATCGGCAGTAGCGGCCCTTCGGGGCAGTTCTTC
TRBV10-3	NA	TRBJ2-3	once	CAIRGFGAGNTDTQYF	TGTGCCATCAGGGGCTTCGGGGCAGGCAACACAGATACGCAGTATTTT
TRBV5-1	TRBD2	TRBJ2-5	NA	CASSLGLAGVGETQYF	TGCGCCAGCAGCCTGGGACTAGCGGGAGTAGGAGAGACCCAGTACTTC
TRBV7-8	TRBD2	TRBJ2-1	NA	CASRLGTSGRGVNEQFF	TGTGCCAGCAGGCTCGGGACTAGCGGGAGAGGGGTCAATGAGCAGTTCTTC
TRBV7-8	TRBD1	TRBJ1-2	NA	CASSLFRDRVYGYTF	TGTGCCAGCAGCCTCTTCCGGGACAGAGTCTATGGCTACACCTTC
TRBV28	NA	TRBJ2-2	NA	CASSRTDPANTGELFF	TGTGCCAGCAGCCGGACAGACCCCGCGAACACCGGGGAGCTGTTTTTT
TRBV6-1	TRBD2	TRBJ2-5	NA	CASSVLSGAWDQYF	TGTGCCAGCAGTGTTCTTAGCGGGGCATGGGACCAGTACTTC
TRBV6-5	NA	TRBJ2-3	NA	CASTPPDGTDTQYF	TGTGCCAGCACCCCTCCGGACGGTACAGATACGCAGTATTTT
TRBV7-8	NA	TRBJ2-3	NA	CASSLQGTDTQYF	TGTGCCAGCAGCTTGCAGGGGACAGATACGCAGTATTTT
TRBV7-8	NA	TRBJ2-7	NA	CASSLGETNEQYF	TGTGCCAGCAGCTTAGGGGAGACTAACGAGCAGTACTTC
TRBV19	NA	TRBJ2-7	NA	CASSPRVSYEQYF	TGTGCCAGTAGTCCCCGGGTCTCCTACGAGCAGTACTTC
TRBV2	TRBD2	TRBJ2-7	NA	CASSSFSGRSSYEQYF	TGTGCCAGCAGTAGTTTTAGCGGGCGGAGCTCCTACGAGCAGTACTTC
TRBV11-2	NA	TRBJ2-1	NA	CASSSLLSAVSEQFF	TGTGCCAGCAGCTCCCTCCTTAGCGCGGTCAGTGAGCAGTTCTTC
TRBV12-5	NA	TRBJ1-4	few	CASGLDQSSTNEKLFF	TGTGCTAGTGGTTTGGACCAGAGTTCAACTAATGAAAAACTGTTTTTT
TRBV19	NA	TRBJ2-5	NA	CASSPTGNPETQYF	TGTGCCAGTAGTCCCACAGGGAACCCAGAGACCCAGTACTTC
TRBV13	NA	TRBJ2-5	NA	CASSRSGAQETQYF	TGTGCCAGCAGCCGGTCGGGGGCGCAAGAGACCCAGTACTTC
TRBV10-3	TRBD2	TRBJ2-1	NA	CAISDIERELAYNEQFF	TGTGCCATCAGTGACATAGAGCGGGAGTTGGCCTACAATGAGCAGTTCTTC
TRBV4-2	TRBD1	TRBJ2-7	NA	CASSQTGTGVYEQYF	TGTGCCAGCAGCCAAACCGGGACAGGGGTATACGAGCAGTACTTC
TRBV6-1	TRBD1	TRBJ2-5	many	CASSRQGETQYF	TGTGCCAGCAGCCGACAGGGAGAGACCCAGTACTTC
TRBV5-1	NA	TRBJ1-2	NA	CASSFPDRSYGYTF	TGCGCCAGCAGCTTCCCCGACAGAAGCTATGGCTACACCTTC